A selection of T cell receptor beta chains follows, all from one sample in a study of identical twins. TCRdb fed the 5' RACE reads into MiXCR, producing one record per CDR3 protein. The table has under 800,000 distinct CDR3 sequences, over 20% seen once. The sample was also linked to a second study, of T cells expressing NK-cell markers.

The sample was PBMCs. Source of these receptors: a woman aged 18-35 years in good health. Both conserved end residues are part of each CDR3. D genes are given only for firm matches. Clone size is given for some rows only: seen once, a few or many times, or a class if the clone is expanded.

CDR3aa: CASSWGDSFYEQYF
CDR3nt: TGCGCCAGCAGCTGGGGGGACAGCTTCTACGAGCAGTACTTC
v_gene: TRBV5-1
abundance: .
j_gene: TRBJ2-7
d_gene: .

CDR3aa: CASSSGLDAEQFF
CDR3nt: TGTGCCAGCAGCTCGGGACTAGACGCTGAGCAGTTCTTC
v_gene: TRBV7-3
abundance: many
j_gene: TRBJ2-1
d_gene: TRBD2

CDR3aa: CASSPKGGYEQYF
CDR3nt: TGCGCCAGCAGCCCAAAGGGGGGCTACGAGCAGTACTTC
v_gene: TRBV4-3
abundance: .
j_gene: TRBJ2-7
d_gene: .

CDR3aa: CSVEVSPAGLYNEQFF
CDR3nt: TGCAGCGTTGAAGTCTCCCCTGCTGGGTTATACAATGAGCAGTTCTTC
v_gene: TRBV29-1
abundance: .
j_gene: TRBJ2-1
d_gene: .

CDR3aa: CSAPDRRETQYF
CDR3nt: TGCAGTGCGCCAGACCGCCGAGAGACCCAGTACTTC
v_gene: TRBV20-1
abundance: few
j_gene: TRBJ2-5
d_gene: .

CDR3aa: CASSYSYRADYGYTF
CDR3nt: TGTGCCAGCAGTTACTCCTACAGGGCGGACTATGGCTACACCTTC
v_gene: TRBV6-5
abundance: .
j_gene: TRBJ1-2
d_gene: .

CDR3aa: CASSLSGYGRAAEQFF
CDR3nt: TGTGCCAGCAGCCTCTCGGGTTACGGGAGGGCCGCTGAGCAGTTCTTC
v_gene: TRBV7-9
abundance: few
j_gene: TRBJ2-1
d_gene: TRBD2

CDR3aa: CASSFGAGGNTIYF
CDR3nt: TGTGCCAGCAGCTTCGGGGCCGGTGGAAACACCATATATTTT
v_gene: TRBV11-2
abundance: .
j_gene: TRBJ1-3
d_gene: .

CDR3aa: CASSFGGLADTQYF
CDR3nt: TGCGCCAGCAGCTTCGGGGGGCTCGCAGATACGCAGTATTTT
v_gene: TRBV5-1
abundance: .
j_gene: TRBJ2-3
d_gene: .

CDR3aa: CASRSGFYEQYF
CDR3nt: TGTGCCAGCAGATCAGGGTTCTACGAGCAGTACTTC
v_gene: TRBV5-5
abundance: many
j_gene: TRBJ2-7
d_gene: .

CDR3aa: CASSWGQGGEAFF
CDR3nt: TGCGCCAGCAGCTGGGGACAGGGAGGTGAAGCTTTCTTT
v_gene: TRBV5-1
abundance: .
j_gene: TRBJ1-1
d_gene: TRBD1

CDR3aa: CSAIRVGDSNYGYTF
CDR3nt: TGCAGTGCTATACGGGTAGGGGATTCTAACTATGGCTACACCTTC
v_gene: TRBV20-1
abundance: few
j_gene: TRBJ1-2
d_gene: .

CDR3aa: CSATVGLEGADTQYF
CDR3nt: TGCAGTGCAACCGTGGGACTAGAAGGTGCGGATACGCAGTATTTT
v_gene: TRBV20-1
abundance: many
j_gene: TRBJ2-3
d_gene: TRBD2

CDR3aa: CASADRNTEAFF
CDR3nt: TGTGCCAGCGCGGACAGGAACACTGAAGCTTTCTTT
v_gene: TRBV25-1
abundance: few
j_gene: TRBJ1-1
d_gene: .

CDR3aa: CASSPGSQGYGYTF
CDR3nt: TGTGCCAGCAGCCCTGGGTCACAGGGCTATGGCTACACCTTC
v_gene: TRBV7-9
abundance: .
j_gene: TRBJ1-2
d_gene: .

CDR3aa: CASSLSWGTEAFF
CDR3nt: TGCGCCAGCAGCTTGTCCTGGGGCACTGAAGCTTTCTTT
v_gene: TRBV5-1
abundance: many
j_gene: TRBJ1-1
d_gene: .

CDR3aa: CSAVSRGKTNNEQFF
CDR3nt: TGCAGTGCTGTCTCCAGGGGAAAGACAAACAATGAGCAGTTCTTC
v_gene: TRBV20-1
abundance: .
j_gene: TRBJ2-1
d_gene: .

CDR3aa: CASSRGGLTEAFF
CDR3nt: TGTGCCAGCAGTCGAGGAGGTTTAACTGAAGCTTTCTTT
v_gene: TRBV14
abundance: .
j_gene: TRBJ1-1
d_gene: .

CDR3aa: CASRAQGMNTGELFF
CDR3nt: TGTGCCAGCAGGGCACAGGGGATGAACACCGGGGAGCTGTTTTTT
v_gene: TRBV12-3/TRBV12-4
abundance: few
j_gene: TRBJ2-2
d_gene: TRBD1

CDR3aa: CASSQRGTREGEQYF
CDR3nt: TGTGCCAGCAGCCAAAGGGGGACTAGAGAGGGCGAGCAGTACTTC
v_gene: TRBV3-1
abundance: .
j_gene: TRBJ2-7
d_gene: TRBD2

CDR3aa: CASSLTPGLAPETQYF
CDR3nt: TGTGCCAGCAGCTTAACGCCGGGACTAGCCCCAGAGACCCAGTACTTC
v_gene: TRBV7-6
abundance: .
j_gene: TRBJ2-5
d_gene: TRBD2

CDR3aa: CASSSGANSPLHF
CDR3nt: TGCGCCAGCAGCTCGGGAGCGAATTCACCCCTCCACTTT
v_gene: TRBV5-1
abundance: .
j_gene: TRBJ1-6
d_gene: .

CDR3aa: CAWSVGAGNKQFF
CDR3nt: TGTGCCTGGAGTGTAGGTGCCGGGAATAAGCAGTTCTTC
v_gene: TRBV30
abundance: once
j_gene: TRBJ2-1
d_gene: .

CDR3aa: CASSYRLTEGNSPLHF
CDR3nt: TGTGCCAGCAGTTACCGACTGACGGAGGGTAATTCACCCCTCCACTTT
v_gene: TRBV6-5
abundance: .
j_gene: TRBJ1-6
d_gene: .

CDR3aa: CSAEPPTGVLGEQYF
CDR3nt: TGCAGTGCAGAGCCCCCGACAGGGGTTTTGGGCGAGCAGTACTTC
v_gene: TRBV20-1
abundance: .
j_gene: TRBJ2-7
d_gene: TRBD1

CDR3aa: CSAPQETVFYGYTF
CDR3nt: TGCAGTGCTCCCCAGGAAACGGTATTCTATGGCTACACCTTC
v_gene: TRBV20-1
abundance: .
j_gene: TRBJ1-2
d_gene: .

CDR3aa: CASSLQDDEQFF
CDR3nt: TGTGCCAGCAGCTTGCAAGATGATGAGCAGTTCTTC
v_gene: TRBV5-6
abundance: few
j_gene: TRBJ2-1
d_gene: .

CDR3aa: CASSEGQGEETQYF
CDR3nt: TGTGCCAGCAGTGAGGGACAGGGGGAAGAGACCCAGTACTTC
v_gene: TRBV25-1
abundance: .
j_gene: TRBJ2-5
d_gene: TRBD1

CDR3aa: CASSLGIGATDTQYF
CDR3nt: TGTGCCAGCAGCTTAGGGATAGGGGCGACAGATACGCAGTATTTT
v_gene: TRBV11-2
abundance: few
j_gene: TRBJ2-3
d_gene: .

CDR3aa: CASSWTGVRDEQYF
CDR3nt: TGTGCCAGCAGTTGGACAGGGGTGAGGGACGAGCAGTACTTC
v_gene: TRBV12-3/TRBV12-4
abundance: few
j_gene: TRBJ2-7
d_gene: TRBD1

CDR3aa: CASSTRRSTDTQYF
CDR3nt: TGTGCCAGCAGCACCCGTCGCAGCACAGATACGCAGTATTTT
v_gene: TRBV7-2
abundance: .
j_gene: TRBJ2-3
d_gene: .

CDR3aa: CASSPDRAQGTGELFF
CDR3nt: TGTGCCAGCAGTCCTGACAGAGCTCAGGGCACCGGGGAGCTGTTTTTT
v_gene: TRBV12-3/TRBV12-4
abundance: few
j_gene: TRBJ2-2
d_gene: .

CDR3aa: CASSLAGRAQPQHF
CDR3nt: TGTGCCAGCAGCTTAGCAGGCAGGGCGCAGCCCCAGCATTTT
v_gene: TRBV7-8
abundance: .
j_gene: TRBJ1-5
d_gene: .

CDR3aa: CASSLERAVNEQFF
CDR3nt: TGCGCCAGCAGCTTGGAAAGGGCGGTGAATGAGCAGTTCTTC
v_gene: TRBV5-1
abundance: .
j_gene: TRBJ2-1
d_gene: .

CDR3aa: CASSLWSGQMKDEQFF
CDR3nt: TGTGCCAGCAGCCTATGGTCTGGACAAATGAAGGATGAGCAGTTCTTC
v_gene: TRBV7-9
abundance: .
j_gene: TRBJ2-1
d_gene: .

CDR3aa: CASSLAGSSTEAFF
CDR3nt: TGTGCCAGCAGCTTAGCGGGATCAAGCACTGAAGCTTTCTTT
v_gene: TRBV7-2
abundance: .
j_gene: TRBJ1-1
d_gene: .

CDR3aa: CASSWIENQPQHF
CDR3nt: TGTGCCAGCAGCTGGATCGAAAATCAGCCCCAGCATTTT
v_gene: TRBV7-8
abundance: .
j_gene: TRBJ1-5
d_gene: .

CDR3aa: CASSRSLVGTDGYTF
CDR3nt: TGTGCCAGCAGCCGCTCATTGGTAGGGACGGATGGCTACACCTTC
v_gene: TRBV7-9
abundance: .
j_gene: TRBJ1-2
d_gene: .

CDR3aa: CASRDRGAGTGELFF
CDR3nt: TGTGCCAGCAGGGACAGGGGCGCAGGCACCGGGGAGCTGTTTTTT
v_gene: TRBV3-1
abundance: few
j_gene: TRBJ2-2
d_gene: TRBD1

CDR3aa: CASSLLKPGLARYRAYNEQFF
CDR3nt: TGCGCCAGCAGCCTACTTAAACCGGGACTAGCTAGATATCGAGCCTACAATGAGCAGTTCTTC
v_gene: TRBV4-1
abundance: many
j_gene: TRBJ2-1
d_gene: TRBD2

CDR3aa: CASSLAVAAAYNEQFF
CDR3nt: TGCGCCAGCAGCTTGGCGGTAGCGGCCGCCTACAATGAGCAGTTCTTC
v_gene: TRBV5-1
abundance: .
j_gene: TRBJ2-1
d_gene: .

CDR3aa: CASARGVTDTQYF
CDR3nt: TGTGCCAGCGCCCGGGGGGTCACAGATACGCAGTATTTT
v_gene: TRBV6-4
abundance: .
j_gene: TRBJ2-3
d_gene: TRBD2

CDR3aa: CASSPLAGRGETQYF
CDR3nt: TGTGCCAGCAGCCCATTAGCGGGGAGGGGAGAGACCCAGTACTTC
v_gene: TRBV7-6
abundance: few
j_gene: TRBJ2-5
d_gene: TRBD2

CDR3aa: CASSPDRGGDTQYF
CDR3nt: TGCGCCAGCAGCCCCGACAGGGGAGGAGATACGCAGTATTTT
v_gene: TRBV4-3
abundance: .
j_gene: TRBJ2-3
d_gene: TRBD1

CDR3aa: CASSMGQLIDTQYF
CDR3nt: TGTGCCAGCAGCATGGGACAGTTGATAGATACGCAGTATTTT
v_gene: TRBV7-6
abundance: few
j_gene: TRBJ2-3
d_gene: TRBD1

CDR3aa: CASSIQTSTEAFF
CDR3nt: TGTGCCAGCAGCATCCAAACATCGACTGAAGCTTTCTTT
v_gene: TRBV5-4
abundance: .
j_gene: TRBJ1-1
d_gene: .

CDR3aa: CASSLEPSGTLTDTQYF
CDR3nt: TGTGCCAGCAGCTTAGAGCCTAGCGGGACCCTCACAGATACGCAGTATTTT
v_gene: TRBV7-8
abundance: few
j_gene: TRBJ2-3
d_gene: TRBD2

CDR3aa: CSVEEGYTF
CDR3nt: TGCAGCGTTGAGGAAGGCTACACCTTC
v_gene: TRBV29-1
abundance: many
j_gene: TRBJ1-2
d_gene: .